Below, 29 T cell receptor beta chains from the same sample are listed, as sequenced in a study of T-cell memory formation after mild COVID-19. Using its own MiXCR run on the 5' RACE reads, TCRdb lists one record per CDR3 protein. The data show roughly 340,000 distinct CDR3 sequences, with 15% to 20% seen just once and more than 20% held by the top ten. The specimen sequenced was PBMCs or a T cell subset sorted from them (not recorded which). The receptors derive from a young man who had mild COVID-19 (a few samples of this study predate the infection). Cell type and time point are not known.

V is TRBV7-2 and J is TRBJ1-1; D not certain. Germline V gene data show CDR1 as SGHTA and CDR2 as FQGNSA. V was trimmed by 2 bases and J by 3 bases, leaving 10 bases between them. The CDR3 consists of 14 residues. The CDR3 region has the DNA TGTGCCAGCAGCTTACTCACGGTCTACACTGAAGCTTTCTTT. It is translated as CASSLLTVYTEAFF.

This clonotype was seen a handful of times. This chain joins TRBV28 and TRBJ1-6; D is ambiguous. Per germline, CDR1 MDHEN and CDR2 SYDVKM. The CDR3 sequence is 15 residues long. Trimming took off 3 bases at V and 9 bases at J, with 15 bases between the two ends. CDR3: CASSFWAGQGSPLHF. CDR3 DNA: TGTGCCAGCAGTTTCTGGGCCGGGCAAGGTTCACCCCTCCACTTT.

The genes are TRBV28 and TRBJ2-5; 8 nucleotides align to TRBD1. The CDR3 is 14 amino acids. Germline values: CDR1 MDHEN, CDR2 SYDVKM. V shed 4 bases and J 6 bases; nucleotides not matched to a gene: 7. CDR3 protein: CASSSRQGLKTQYF. The CDR3 nucleotides read TGTGCCAGCAGTTCAAGACAGGGGCTGAAGACCCAGTACTTC.

This clonotype has just a few counts. The rearrangement joins TRBV11-2 to TRBJ2-3, with 8 bases fitting TRBD2. J gave up 5 bases and V 3 bases, and 4 bases lay outside the gene matches. The germline V gene encodes CDR1 SGHAT and CDR2 FQNNGV. There are 14 residues in the CDR3. The CDR3 loop is CASSLNGGGDTQYF. CDR3 coding DNA: TGTGCCAGCAGCTTGAACGGGGGGGGAGATACGCAGTATTTT.

This clonotype was detected a few times. The chain is built from TRBV18 and TRBJ1-1; D remains unclear. The CDR3 loop spans 14 amino acids. Germline V gene lookup returns CDR1 KGHSH and CDR2 LQKENI. V lost 6 bases and J lost 1, with 12 bases in between. The CDR3, as DNA: TGTGCCAGCTCTCTCTCAGAGGGGAACACTGAAGCTTTCTTT. It encodes CASSLSEGNTEAFF.

The chain links TRBV20-1 to TRBJ2-6; D possibly uses TRBD1 or TRBD2 (5 bases each). The CDR3 spans 19 residues. Germline CDR1 is DFQATT and CDR2 is SNEGSKA (reference sequence). Trimming shortened V by 5 bases and J by 0 bases, and 23 bases separated the two germline ends. The CDR3 loop reads CSAPDFRGTPHSGANVLTF. Here the CDR3 DNA reads TGCAGTGCTCCCGACTTTAGAGGGACGCCGCACTCTGGGGCCAACGTCCTGACTTTC.

Here the CDR3 reads CASSGGQDTEAFF. The CDR3 nucleotides read TGTGCCAGCAGCGGAGGACAAGACACTGAAGCTTTCTTT. The chain recombines TRBV7-3 with TRBJ1-1; tentative D call: TRBD1 (5 bases). Germline assignment: CDR1 SGHTA and CDR2 FQGTGA. This CDR3 is 13 amino acids long. Trimming cost V 5 bases and J 3 bases, with 10 bases left between them.

V usage is TRBV3-1 and J usage is TRBJ1-2; no clear D gene. V was clipped by 2 bases and J by 4 bases, with 11 bases between them. The CDR3 is made up of 14 amino acids. CDR1 is LGHDT and CDR2 is YNNKEL in the germline V gene (reference sequence). The CDR3 here is CASSQSAGRYGYTF. The CDR3 DNA reads as TGTGCCAGCAGCCAATCCGCAGGTCGCTATGGCTACACCTTC.

The chain employs TRBV24-1 and TRBJ2-3; 10 nucleotides align to TRBD1. V dropped 4 bases and J dropped 2; count of bases not matched to a gene: 8. CDR1 KGHDR and CDR2 SFDVKD come from the germline V gene. The CDR3 is 17 amino acids. CDR3 sequence: CATSDLRGTGDTDTQYF. The CDR3 DNA reads as TGTGCCACCAGTGACCTTAGAGGGACAGGGGACACAGATACGCAGTATTTT.

This clonotype was recorded many times. The CDR3, as DNA: TGCAGTGCTAGAGGGACTAGCGGTTCACAAGAGACCCAGTACTTC. Translation: CSARGTSGSQETQYF. The chain links TRBV20-1 to TRBJ2-5, with 10 bases identical to TRBD2. V was pared by 1 base and J by 2 bases, with 4 bases of the junction left unmatched. In germline, CDR1 is DFQATT, CDR2 SNEGSKA (reference sequence). The CDR3 has 15 amino acids.

This clonotype was recorded a few times. This chain uses TRBV6-5 with TRBJ2-5; the D is unclear. CDR1 and CDR2 (germline): MNHEY, SVGAGI. Trimming left V 7 bases short and J 9 bases short, with 18 bases between. The CDR3 loop spans 13 amino acids. The CDR3 DNA reads as TGTGCCAGCACCACAGATAAGTTGTCGCCCCAGTACTTC. Protein product: CASTTDKLSPQYF.

J is TRBJ2-5 and V is TRBV5-1; D may match TRBD1 or TRBD2 (5 bases each). Germline V lookup: CDR1 SGHRS, CDR2 YFSETQ. This CDR3 is built from 13 residues. V lost 3 bases, J lost 2 bases, and 8 bases lay in between. The CDR3 spells CASSWGPQETQYF. In DNA, the CDR3 is TGCGCCAGCAGCTGGGGACCACAAGAGACCCAGTACTTC.

V and J are TRBV7-2 and TRBJ2-1; D call uncertain. The CDR3 extends over 14 amino acids. V was shortened by 4 bases and J by 8 bases, with 15 bases between the two germline ends. Germline CDR1 SGHTA, CDR2 FQGNSA. In nucleotides, the CDR3 is TGTGCCAGCAGCTCTCGGATTGATATCTATGAGCAGTTCTTC. Protein product: CASSSRIDIYEQFF.

The rearrangement joins TRBV14 to TRBJ2-3, with D possibly TRBD2 on 6 matching bases. This CDR3 is 15 amino acids long. Germline lookup yields CDR1 SGHDN and CDR2 FVKESK. V was shortened by 3 bases and J by 6 bases, with 16 bases between the two germline ends. CDR3 sequence reads: CASSQEGTALDTQYF. In nucleotides, the CDR3 is TGTGCCAGCAGCCAGGAGGGGACCGCCCTGGATACGCAGTATTTT.

This rearrangement joins TRBV7-2 to TRBJ1-4; D not certain. Trimming removed 3 bases from V and 5 bases from J, with 7 bases in between. CDR1 and CDR2 (germline): SGHTA, FQGNSA. The CDR3 is 13 residues long. The CDR3 DNA reads as TGTGCCAGCAGCTTTGGCCCGAATGAAAAACTGTTTTTT. Translated, it gives CASSFGPNEKLFF. Supplemented by reference TRBV7-2 and TRBJ1-4, the full variable domain reads GAGVSQSPSNKVTEKGKDVELRCDPISGHTALYWYRQSLGQGLEFLIYFQGNSAPDKSGLPSDRFSAERTGGSVSTLTIQRTQQEDSAVYLCASSFGPNEKLFFGSGTQLSVL.

Here the CDR3 DNA reads TGTGCCAGCAGCCCCTCGCCAGGCGTCGAGCAGTACTTC. Protein: CASSPSPGVEQYF. This rearrangement joins TRBV9 to TRBJ2-7, with D uncertain. Germline V gene sequence: CDR1 SGDLS, CDR2 YYNGEE. The V end was cut by 4 bases, the J end by 6 bases, with 14 bases between. This CDR3 has 13 residues.

This clonotype was seen only a few times. The chain employs TRBV5-1 and TRBJ1-3; D is possibly TRBD1 (6 bases). V dropped 5 bases and J dropped 2 bases, with 8 bases sitting between them. Germline lookup yields CDR1 SGHRS and CDR2 YFSETQ. The CDR3 extends over 13 amino acids. The chain's CDR3 is CASSKGAGNTIYF. CDR3 nucleotide sequence: TGCGCCAGCAGTAAGGGGGCTGGAAACACCATATATTTT.

Many counts were recorded for this clonotype. This sequence joins TRBV5-1 and TRBJ2-1; the D is unclear. Germline CDR1 is SGHRS and CDR2 is YFSETQ. This CDR3 has 13 amino acids. The V gene lost 4 bases and the J gene lost 1 base, with 6 bases spanning the gap. In DNA form, the CDR3 reads TGCGCCAGCAGCCCCGGATCCTACAATGAGCAGTTCTTC. Translated: CASSPGSYNEQFF.

This clonotype was observed once. The genes are TRBV2 and TRBJ1-1; TRBD1 matches at 8 bases. The V gene end was trimmed by 5 bases and the J gene end by 4 bases; junction bases not matched to a gene: 6. CDR3 size: 14 residues. Germline CDR1 reads SNHLY; CDR2 reads FYNNEI. The CDR3 is CASSRDRGFTEAFF. In nucleotides, the CDR3 is TGTGCCAGCAGTCGCGACAGGGGATTCACTGAAGCTTTCTTT. Full variable domain (remainder filled in from reference TRBV2 and TRBJ1-1): EPEVTQTPSHQVTQMGQEVILRCVPISNHLYFYWYRQILGQKVEFLVSFYNNEISEKSEIFDDQFSVERPDGSNFTLKIRSTKLEDSAMYFCASSRDRGFTEAFFGQGTRLTVV.

This clonotype was seen just once. CDR3 region: CASSSRFGGNNEQFF. The CDR3 DNA reads TGTGCCAGCAGCTCAAGGTTCGGAGGAAACAATGAGCAGTTCTTC. This rearrangement joins TRBV7-2 to TRBJ2-1; weak D call: TRBD2 (5 bases). In germline, CDR1 is SGHTA, CDR2 FQGNSA. The ends were cut back, 4 bases at V and 5 bases at J, with 15 bases in the middle. The CDR3 loop spans 15 amino acids. The full variable domain, with the rest looked up from reference TRBV7-2 and TRBJ2-1, is GAGVSQSPSNKVTEKGKDVELRCDPISGHTALYWYRQSLGQGLEFLIYFQGNSAPDKSGLPSDRFSAERTGGSVSTLTIQRTQQEDSAVYLCASSSRFGGNNEQFFGPGTRLTVL.

This clonotype was seen more than once but under ten times. The CDR3 loop reads CASSGGLASNEQFF. DNA for the CDR3: TGTGCCAGCAGCGGGGGACTAGCGAGCAATGAGCAGTTCTTC. This chain joins TRBV9 and TRBJ2-1, with 10 bases that match TRBD2. CDR3 size: 14 residues. Germline V CDR1 and CDR2: SGDLS, YYNGEE. With V trimmed by 3 bases and J by 6 bases, 3 bases remained unmatched.

This clonotype was observed a few times. The rearrangement joins TRBV5-1 to TRBJ2-5; D perhaps matches TRBD2 (5 bases). This CDR3 comprises 16 residues. V dropped 3 bases and J dropped 7 bases, with 22 bases sitting between them. CDR1 and CDR2 (germline): SGHRS, YFSETQ. The CDR3 region is CASSSLAGNDFGTQYF. CDR3 DNA sequence: TGCGCCAGCAGCTCCCTCGCCGGGAATGACTTCGGGACCCAGTACTTC.

The chain combines TRBV4-2 with TRBJ2-5; D gene unclear. The CDR3 extends over 14 amino acids. Trimming took 0 bases from V and 1 from J, leaving 6 bases between them. Germline V gene data show CDR1 as LGHNA and CDR2 as YNFKEQ. CDR3: CASSQEAGQETQYF. As DNA, the CDR3 is TGTGCCAGCAGCCAAGAGGCAGGCCAAGAGACCCAGTACTTC.

The rearrangement links TRBV7-6 to TRBJ1-1; possible D gene TRBD1, 5 bases. The CDR3 is 13 amino acids. Germline V gene lookup returns CDR1 SGHVS and CDR2 FNYEAQ. V was pared by 2 bases and J by 7 bases, with 11 bases between. CDR3 sequence: CASSLRAGNEAFF. The CDR3 DNA is TGTGCCAGCAGCTTACGGGCAGGGAATGAAGCTTTCTTT.

The table lists this clonotype with a few counts. The V and J genes are TRBV7-2 and TRBJ1-2; D is uncertain. The V end was cut by 6 bases, the J end by 4 bases, with 18 bases between. The CDR3 totals 15 residues. The V gene's germline CDR1 is SGHTA and CDR2 FQGNSA. The CDR3 sequence is CASRQDSGLGYGYTF. CDR3 nucleotides: TGTGCCAGCAGGCAGGACTCGGGCCTCGGCTATGGCTACACCTTC.

The rearrangement uses TRBV10-3 and TRBJ2-3; D is perhaps TRBD1 or TRBD2 (5 bases each). Germline-derived CDR1 and CDR2 are ENHRY and SYGVKD. The V and J ends lost 7 bases and 1 base respectively, with 12 bases between them. The CDR3 runs to 14 residues. Here the CDR3 DNA reads TGTGCCATCAAGCCCGGGGCCGGCACAGATACGCAGTATTTT. The encoded protein is CAIKPGAGTDTQYF.

The J gene is TRBJ1-2, the V gene TRBV5-1; D unresolved. From germline, CDR1 is SGHRS and CDR2 YFSETQ. V was cut by 2 bases and J by 2 bases, with 16 bases left in between. This CDR3 has 16 amino acids. This CDR3 is CASSFDRTVSNYGYTF. CDR3 coding DNA: TGCGCCAGCAGCTTCGATAGGACGGTCTCAAACTATGGCTACACCTTC.

This chain uses TRBV20-1 with TRBJ2-5, with a tentative D call TRBD1 (5 bases). The CDR3 contains 15 residues. The germline gives CDR1 DFQATT, CDR2 SNEGSKA (reference sequence). V dropped 7 bases and J dropped 0 bases, with 18 bases sitting between them. CDR3 nucleotides: TGCAGTGTCCTTGGGGCTCTCCCGTACCAAGAGACCCAGTACTTC. Its protein is CSVLGALPYQETQYF.

V and J are TRBV14 and TRBJ1-6; D possibly corresponds to TRBD1 (5 bases). Trimming stripped 0 bases from V and 13 bases from J, with 10 bases between. This CDR3 has 13 amino acids. CDR1 and CDR2 from the germline V gene are SGHDN and FVKESK. CDR3 in DNA: TGTGCCAGCAGCCAAGAGGGAAGGGACCCCCTCCACTTT. Its protein is CASSQEGRDPLHF. Full variable domain (rest looked up from reference TRBV14 and TRBJ1-6): EAGVTQFPSHSVIEKGQTVTLRCDPISGHDNLYWYRRVMGKEIKFLLHFVKESKQDESGMPNNRFLAERTGGTYSTLKVQPAELEDSGVYFCASSQEGRDPLHFGNGTRLTVT.